This T cell receptor beta chain is from a study of Graves' ophthalmopathy and Graves' hyperthyroidism. Study findings and constraints: Clonotypes were expanded in thyroid at above 0.001 frequency, and most also appeared in blood. As the model predicted ophthalmopathy progression, it achieved a sensitivity of 70.59% and a specificity of about 72%.

The sample holds many counts of this clonotype. The antigen is undetermined. Ophthalmopathy donors' eye disease showed moderate-to-severe activity, CAS of at least 3, NOSPECS of at least 4 and duration under 3 months. Isolation of PBMCs was performed using 8 to 10 ml of fresh peripheral blood. TCR beta CDR3 regions were amplified from RNA transcripts. HTBI primers primed a first-round RT-PCR, and a second-round multiplex PCR followed. TCRdb re-called the multiplex PCR reads through MiXCR, storing one row per CDR3 protein. This table holds about 220,000 distinct CDR3 sequences, about a fifth found once. The germline V and J ends were trimmed by 6 bases and 0 bases, with 18 bases remaining between them. CDR3 length equals 16 residues. Germline CDR1 reads LNHDA; CDR2 reads SQIVND (reference sequence).

The V call is TRBV19, the J call TRBJ2-7; D not certain. The TCR was taken from a woman in her forties or fifties with Graves' ophthalmopathy. The sequencing input was peripheral blood. CDR3 nucleotides: TGTGCCAGTAGCCCCACCCATGGCCTGGGCTCCTACGAGCAGTACTTC. Its translation: CASSPTHGLGSYEQYF.